This T cell receptor (beta chain) was profiled in a study of blood T cell repertoires in COVID-19. Overall study: From T cells, B-cell-depleted T cells, or PBMCs came the material, which was cDNA or gDNA.

Trimming pared 2 bases from V and 6 bases from J, leaving 17 bases between. This CDR3 comprises 15 residues. CDR1 is ENHRY and CDR2 is SYGVKD in the germline V gene. Libraries were prepared by immunoSEQ multiplex PCR; TCRdb keeps only in-frame clonotypes and omits some of them. The sample yields about 62,000 clones, 76% seen once. The origin of this receptor is a woman aged 50 to 65 with active or convalescent COVID-19. This rearrangement joins TRBV10-3 to TRBJ2-7, with a weak D call TRBD1 (6 bases). Sequenced material: peripheral blood. The CDR3 DNA reads TGTGCCATCAGTGAGAGTCAGGGGAATGCTGTCGAGCAGTACTTC. Encoded protein: CAISESQGNAVEQYF.